The source of this TCR beta chain is a study of neurological immune-mediated disorders. Study-wide results and caveats: TCR clonal expansion peaked in HTLV-1-associated myelopathy patients and was lowest in multiple sclerosis patients.

As regards this clonotype: No antigen is known for it.

Libraries used 2 million unsorted PBMCs kept frozen in RNAlater. The cDNA came from 5'RACE, which used 10-nucleotide random UMIs. TCRdb re-called the 5' RACE reads through MiXCR, storing one row per CDR3 protein. The sample includes roughly 62,000 distinct CDR3 sequences, around 10% of them seen just once. Germline loops: CDR1 SGHAT, CDR2 FQNNGV. The J segment lost 4 bases and the V segment lost 4 bases, leaving 10 bases of the junction unmatched. The CDR3 contains 15 residues. V and J are TRBV11-2 and TRBJ2-7; 7 bases match TRBD2. The specimen was PBMCs. This sequence was found in a man aged 55 to 70 in good health. The CDR3 DNA reads as TGTGCCAGCAGCTCCCTAGGTGGCGGGGGATACGAGCAGTACTTC. Translation gives CASSSLGGGGYEQYF.